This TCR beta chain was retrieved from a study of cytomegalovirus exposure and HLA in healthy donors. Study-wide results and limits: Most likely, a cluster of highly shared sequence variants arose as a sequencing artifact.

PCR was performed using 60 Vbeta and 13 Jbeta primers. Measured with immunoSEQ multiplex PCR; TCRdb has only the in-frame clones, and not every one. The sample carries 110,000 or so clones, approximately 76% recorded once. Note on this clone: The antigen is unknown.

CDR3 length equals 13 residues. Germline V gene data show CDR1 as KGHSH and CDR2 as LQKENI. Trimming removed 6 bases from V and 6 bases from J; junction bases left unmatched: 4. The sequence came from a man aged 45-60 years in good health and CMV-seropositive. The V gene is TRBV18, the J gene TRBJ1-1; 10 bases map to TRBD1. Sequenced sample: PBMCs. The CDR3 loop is CASSSGTGAEAFF. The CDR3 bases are TGTGCCAGCTCTTCCGGGACAGGGGCTGAAGCTTTCTTT.